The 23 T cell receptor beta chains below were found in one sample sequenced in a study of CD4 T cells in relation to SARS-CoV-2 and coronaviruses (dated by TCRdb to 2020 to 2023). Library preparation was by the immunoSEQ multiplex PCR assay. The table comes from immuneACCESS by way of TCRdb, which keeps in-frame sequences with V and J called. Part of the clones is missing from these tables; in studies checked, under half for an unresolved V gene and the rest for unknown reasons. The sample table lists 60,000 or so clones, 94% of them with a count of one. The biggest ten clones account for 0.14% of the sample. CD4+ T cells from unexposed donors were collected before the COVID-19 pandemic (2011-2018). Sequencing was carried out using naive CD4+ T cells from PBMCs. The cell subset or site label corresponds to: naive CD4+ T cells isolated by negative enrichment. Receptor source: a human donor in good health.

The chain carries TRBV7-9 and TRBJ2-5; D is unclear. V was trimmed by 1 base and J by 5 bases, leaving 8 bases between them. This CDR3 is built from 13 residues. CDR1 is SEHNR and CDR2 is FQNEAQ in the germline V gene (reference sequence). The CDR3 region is CASSLGGYETQYF. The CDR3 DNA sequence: TGTGCCAGCAGCTTAGGAGGATACGAGACCCAGTACTTC.

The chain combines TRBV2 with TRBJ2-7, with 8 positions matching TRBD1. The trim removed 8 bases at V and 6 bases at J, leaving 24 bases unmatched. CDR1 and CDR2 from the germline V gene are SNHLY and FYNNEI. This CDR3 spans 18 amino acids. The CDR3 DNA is TGTGCCAGCGGCAGACCAGGAGGACAGGGAAATATCCGGCTCGAGCAGTACTTC. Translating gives CASGRPGGQGNIRLEQYF.

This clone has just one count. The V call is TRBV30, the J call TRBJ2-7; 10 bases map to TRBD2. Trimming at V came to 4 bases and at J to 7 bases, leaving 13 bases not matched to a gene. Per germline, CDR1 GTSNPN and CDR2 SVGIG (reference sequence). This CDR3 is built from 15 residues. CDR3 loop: CAWTSTWGLASEQYF. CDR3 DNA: TGTGCCTGGACCTCCACCTGGGGACTAGCGTCGGAGCAGTACTTC.

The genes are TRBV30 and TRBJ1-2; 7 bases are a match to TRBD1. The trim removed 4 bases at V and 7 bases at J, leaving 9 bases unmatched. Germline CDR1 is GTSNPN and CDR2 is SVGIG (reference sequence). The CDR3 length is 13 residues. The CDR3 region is CAWTGGRGSGYTF. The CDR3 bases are TGTGCCTGGACCGGCGGCAGGGGGAGTGGCTACACCTTC.

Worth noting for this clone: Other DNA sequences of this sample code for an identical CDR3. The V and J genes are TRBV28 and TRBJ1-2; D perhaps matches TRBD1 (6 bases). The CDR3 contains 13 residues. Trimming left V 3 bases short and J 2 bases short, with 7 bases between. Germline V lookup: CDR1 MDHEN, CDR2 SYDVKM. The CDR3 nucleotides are TGTGCCAGCAGTTTGGACAGAAACTATGGCTACACCTTC. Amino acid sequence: CASSLDRNYGYTF.

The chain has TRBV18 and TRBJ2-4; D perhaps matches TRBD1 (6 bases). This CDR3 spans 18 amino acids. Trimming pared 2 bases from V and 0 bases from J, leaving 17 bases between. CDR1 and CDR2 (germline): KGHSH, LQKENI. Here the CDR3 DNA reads TGTGCCAGCTCACCAACAGCTCCGGACAGTATAGCCAAAAACATTCAGTACTTC. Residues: CASSPTAPDSIAKNIQYF.

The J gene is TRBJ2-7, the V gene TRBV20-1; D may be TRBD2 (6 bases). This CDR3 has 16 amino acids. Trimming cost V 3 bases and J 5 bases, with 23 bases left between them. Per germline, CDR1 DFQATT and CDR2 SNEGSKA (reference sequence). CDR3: CSASAMAGQVRHEQYF. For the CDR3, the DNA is TGCAGTGCTAGTGCGATGGCGGGGCAGGTTCGGCACGAGCAGTACTTC.

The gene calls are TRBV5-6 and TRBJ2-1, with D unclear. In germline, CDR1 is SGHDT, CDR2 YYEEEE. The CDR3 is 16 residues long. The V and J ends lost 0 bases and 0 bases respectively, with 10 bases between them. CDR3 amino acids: CASSLGEISSYNEQFF. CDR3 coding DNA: TGTGCCAGCAGCTTGGGAGAGATTAGCTCCTACAATGAGCAGTTCTTC.

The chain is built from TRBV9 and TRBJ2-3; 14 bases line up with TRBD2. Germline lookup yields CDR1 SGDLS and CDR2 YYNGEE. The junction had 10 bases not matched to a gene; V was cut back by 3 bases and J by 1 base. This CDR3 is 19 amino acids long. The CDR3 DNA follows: TGTGCCAGCAGCGAGAGACCCGGGACTAGCGGGAGCCGCACAGATACGCAGTATTTT. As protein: CASSERPGTSGSRTDTQYF.

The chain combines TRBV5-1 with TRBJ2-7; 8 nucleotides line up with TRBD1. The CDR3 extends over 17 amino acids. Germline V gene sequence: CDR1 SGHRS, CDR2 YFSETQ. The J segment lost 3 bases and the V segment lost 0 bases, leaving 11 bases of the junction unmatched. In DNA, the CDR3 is TGCGCCAGCAGCTTGGCCACCGCGAGGACAGGGATCTACGAGCAGTACTTC. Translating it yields CASSLATARTGIYEQYF. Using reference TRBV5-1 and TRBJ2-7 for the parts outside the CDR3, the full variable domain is KAGVTQTPRYLIKTRGQQVTLSCSPISGHRSVSWYQQTPGQGLQFLFEYFSETQRNKGNFPGRFSGRQFSNSRSEMNVSTLELGDSALYLCASSLATARTGIYEQYFGPGTRLTVT.

CDR3 DNA: TGTGCCAGCAGCCAGATGGGGACTAGCGGGATACAAGAGACCCAGTACTTC. As protein: CASSQMGTSGIQETQYF. The chain employs TRBV14 and TRBJ2-5; 13 bases fit TRBD2. V was pared by 3 bases and J by 2 bases, with 6 bases of the junction left unmatched. Germline lookup yields CDR1 SGHDN and CDR2 FVKESK. The CDR3 extends over 17 amino acids.

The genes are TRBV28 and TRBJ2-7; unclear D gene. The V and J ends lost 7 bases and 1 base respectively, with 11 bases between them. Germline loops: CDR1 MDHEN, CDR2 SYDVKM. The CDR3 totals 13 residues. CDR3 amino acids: CASIRPASYEQYF. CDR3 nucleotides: TGTGCCAGCATTCGTCCCGCTTCCTACGAGCAGTACTTC. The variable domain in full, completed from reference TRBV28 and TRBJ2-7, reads DVKVTQSSRYLVKRTGEKVFLECVQDMDHENMFWYRQDPGLGLRLIYFSYDVKMKEKGDIPEGYSVSREKKERFSLILESASTNQTSMYLCASIRPASYEQYFGPGTRLTVT.

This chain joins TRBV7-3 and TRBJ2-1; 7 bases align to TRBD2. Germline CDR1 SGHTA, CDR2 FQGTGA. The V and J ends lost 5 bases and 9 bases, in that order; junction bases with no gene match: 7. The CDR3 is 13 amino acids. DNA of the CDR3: TGTGCCAGCAGCCCCGGACTAGTGGGTGAGCAGTTCTTC. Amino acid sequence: CASSPGLVGEQFF.

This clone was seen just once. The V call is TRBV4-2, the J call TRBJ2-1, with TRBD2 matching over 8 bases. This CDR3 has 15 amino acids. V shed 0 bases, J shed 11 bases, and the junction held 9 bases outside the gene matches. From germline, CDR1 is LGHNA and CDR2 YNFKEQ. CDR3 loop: CASSQDLPSGHKQFF. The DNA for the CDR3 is TGTGCCAGCAGCCAAGATTTGCCTAGCGGGCATAAGCAGTTCTTC.

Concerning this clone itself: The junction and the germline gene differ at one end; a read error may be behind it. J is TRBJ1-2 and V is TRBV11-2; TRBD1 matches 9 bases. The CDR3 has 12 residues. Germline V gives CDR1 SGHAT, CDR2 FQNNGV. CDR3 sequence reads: CASSLDRRQGDF. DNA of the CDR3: TGTGCCAGCAGCTTAGATCGGAGACAGGGGGACTTC.

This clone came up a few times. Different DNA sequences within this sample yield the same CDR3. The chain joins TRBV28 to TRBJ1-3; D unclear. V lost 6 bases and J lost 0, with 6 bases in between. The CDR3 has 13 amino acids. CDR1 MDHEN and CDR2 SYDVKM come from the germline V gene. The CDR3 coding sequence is TGTGCCAGCAGCCTCAGCTCTGGAAACACCATATATTTT. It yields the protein CASSLSSGNTIYF.

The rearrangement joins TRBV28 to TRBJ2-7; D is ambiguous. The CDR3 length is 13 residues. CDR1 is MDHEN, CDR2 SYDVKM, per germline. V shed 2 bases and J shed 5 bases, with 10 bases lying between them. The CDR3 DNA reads TGTGCCAGCAGTTTAGGGATGTGGAACGAGCAGTACTTC. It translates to CASSLGMWNEQYF.

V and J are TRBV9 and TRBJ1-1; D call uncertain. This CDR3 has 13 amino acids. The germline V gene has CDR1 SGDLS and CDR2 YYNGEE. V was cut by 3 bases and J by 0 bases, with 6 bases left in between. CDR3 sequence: CASSANMNTEAFF. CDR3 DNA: TGTGCCAGCAGCGCAAACATGAACACTGAAGCTTTCTTT.

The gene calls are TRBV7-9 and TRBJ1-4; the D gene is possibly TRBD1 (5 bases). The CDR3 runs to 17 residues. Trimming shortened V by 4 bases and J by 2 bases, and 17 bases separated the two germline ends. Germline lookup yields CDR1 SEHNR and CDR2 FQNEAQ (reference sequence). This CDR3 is CASSSYGGVRTNEKLFF. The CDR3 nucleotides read TGTGCCAGCAGCTCTTACGGGGGGGTCCGGACTAATGAAAAACTGTTTTTT.

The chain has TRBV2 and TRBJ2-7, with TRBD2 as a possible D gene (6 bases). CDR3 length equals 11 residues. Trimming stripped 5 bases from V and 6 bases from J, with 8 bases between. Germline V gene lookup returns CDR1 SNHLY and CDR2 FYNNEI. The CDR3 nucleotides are TGTGCCAGCAGTTTAGCGGTCGAGCAGTACTTC. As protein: CASSLAVEQYF.

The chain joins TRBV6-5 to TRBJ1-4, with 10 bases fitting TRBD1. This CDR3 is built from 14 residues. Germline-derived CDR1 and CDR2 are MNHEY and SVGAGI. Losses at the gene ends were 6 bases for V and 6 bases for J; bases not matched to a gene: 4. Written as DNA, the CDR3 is TGTGCCAGCAGGACCGGGACAGGGGATGAAAAACTGTTTTTT. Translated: CASRTGTGDEKLFF.

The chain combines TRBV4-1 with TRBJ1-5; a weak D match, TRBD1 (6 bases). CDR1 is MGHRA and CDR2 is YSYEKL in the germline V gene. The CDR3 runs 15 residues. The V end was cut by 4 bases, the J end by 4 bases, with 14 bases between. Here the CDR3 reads CASSPDGTKNQPQHF. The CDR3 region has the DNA TGCGCCAGCAGCCCAGACGGGACAAAGAATCAGCCCCAGCATTTT.

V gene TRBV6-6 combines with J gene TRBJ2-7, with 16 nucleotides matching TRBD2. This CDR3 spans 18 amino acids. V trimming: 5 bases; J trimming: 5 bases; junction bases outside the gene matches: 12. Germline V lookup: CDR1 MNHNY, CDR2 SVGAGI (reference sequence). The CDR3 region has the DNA TGTGCCAGCAGTCGCAATAGGGGACTAGCGGGAGGGCCTAACGAGCAGTACTTC. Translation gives CASSRNRGLAGGPNEQYF.